One and the same sample provided the 22 T cell receptor beta chains below, sequenced in a study of technical replicates of blood from a handful of donors. TCRdb's copy holds only in-frame clones and misses some; the assay was immunoSEQ multiplex PCR. This table has tens of thousands of clones, just over 95% appearing once. The sample taken for sequencing was T cells isolated from PBMCs. The receptors were gathered from a human donor in good health.

The rearrangement links TRBV14 to TRBJ1-2; D is undetermined. The CDR3 spans 11 residues. Trimming stripped 8 bases from V and 11 bases from J, with 15 bases between. Germline lookup yields CDR1 SGHDN and CDR2 FVKESK. The DNA of the CDR3 is TGTGCCAGCGGAACTACGGAATCGTACACCTTC. It is translated as CASGTTESYTF.

This chain connects TRBV6-5 to TRBJ1-2; D uncertain. With 6 bases removed from V and 4 bases from J, the gap between germline ends came to 12 bases. The CDR3 is 13 residues long. Germline lookup yields CDR1 MNHEY and CDR2 SVGAGI. The DNA of the CDR3 is TGTGCCAGCAGGCGAGGCTCCCGCTATGGCTACACCTTC. Translated: CASRRGSRYGYTF.

The sample holds a few counts of this clone. This rearrangement joins TRBV7-6 to TRBJ1-5; D is uncertain. Germline values: CDR1 SGHVS, CDR2 FNYEAQ. The CDR3 has 14 residues. Trimming cost V 0 bases and J 4 bases, with 7 bases left between them. For the CDR3, the DNA is TGTGCCAGCAGCTTAGCGCCGGGGAATCAGCCCCAGCATTTT. It translates to CASSLAPGNQPQHF.

CDR3 sequence reads: CASSHRDRDYEQYF. In DNA, the CDR3 is TGTGCCAGCAGTCACCGGGACAGGGATTACGAGCAGTACTTC. V gene TRBV6-1 combines with J gene TRBJ2-7; 9 nucleotides match TRBD1. Per the germline V gene, CDR1 is MNHNS and CDR2 is SASEGT. J gave up 4 bases and V 5 bases, and 6 bases lay outside the gene matches. CDR3 length equals 14 residues.

This clone was found once. The CDR3 spells CASSAGGSSNQPQHF. CDR3 sequence (DNA): TGTGCCAGCAGCGCGGGCGGGTCTAGCAATCAGCCCCAGCATTTT. The chain recombines TRBV7-9 with TRBJ1-5, with D unclear. CDR3 length equals 15 residues. Germline CDR1 reads SEHNR; CDR2 reads FQNEAQ (reference sequence). Trimming stripped 5 bases from V and 0 bases from J, with 11 bases between.

The gene calls are TRBV29-1 and TRBJ2-7; 7 bases are shared with TRBD2. Germline CDR1 reads SQVTM; CDR2 reads ANQGSEA. J gave up 4 bases and V 4 bases, and 4 bases lay outside the gene matches. The CDR3 runs to 12 residues. The CDR3, as DNA: TGCAGCGTTGGCGGCGGGAGTTACGAGCAGTACTTC. Translating gives CSVGGGSYEQYF.

The V gene is TRBV2, the J gene TRBJ2-7; D perhaps matches TRBD1 (6 bases). V was clipped by 6 bases and J by 5 bases, with 14 bases between them. Germline V gives CDR1 SNHLY, CDR2 FYNNEI. The CDR3 extends over 13 amino acids. This chain's CDR3 is CASRGGLGNEQYF. The CDR3 DNA follows: TGTGCCAGCAGAGGGGGTCTGGGGAACGAGCAGTACTTC.

This clone was seen once. This chain connects TRBV7-9 to TRBJ2-5, with D perhaps matching TRBD1 (6 bases). The germline V gene has CDR1 SEHNR and CDR2 FQNEAQ (reference sequence). This CDR3 region has 15 residues. Trimming left V 7 bases short and J 2 bases short, with 17 bases between. The chain's CDR3 is CASKVRDTPQETQYF. In nucleotides, the CDR3 is TGTGCCAGCAAGGTCCGGGACACCCCACAAGAGACCCAGTACTTC.

The chain employs TRBV7-9 and TRBJ1-1, with D perhaps matching TRBD1 (5 bases). Looked up from germline, CDR1 is SEHNR and CDR2 is FQNEAQ (reference sequence). There are 14 residues in the CDR3. The V gene lost 4 bases and the J gene lost 8 bases, with 17 bases spanning the gap. Written as DNA, the CDR3 is TGTGCCAGCAGCTCCTGGGAGGGGAGCTTCGAAGCTTTCTTT. This encodes CASSSWEGSFEAFF.

V usage is TRBV5-1 and J usage is TRBJ1-6, with a tentative D call TRBD1 (6 bases). The germline CDR1 and CDR2 sequences are SGHRS and YFSETQ. The CDR3 length is 17 residues. V was clipped by 2 bases and J by 3 bases, with 15 bases between them. The CDR3 nucleotides read TGCGCCAGCAGCTTTAACAGGGCCAACGTCTATAATTCACCCCTCCACTTT. Translated: CASSFNRANVYNSPLHF.

On this clone: Sequence at one end of the junction differs from germline and may be a read error. The rearrangement links TRBV28 to TRBJ2-7, with 12 bases that match TRBD1. CDR3 size: 14 residues. Germline CDR1 is MDHEN and CDR2 is SYDVKM. The CDR3 protein is CASSSGTGGRFPPF. For the CDR3, the DNA is TGTGCCAGCAGCTCCGGGACAGGGGGCCGGTTCCCACCTTTC.

The genes are TRBV6-6 and TRBJ2-1; possible D gene TRBD1, 5 bases. The CDR3 runs 16 residues. V dropped 2 bases and J dropped 6 bases, with 17 bases sitting between them. Germline V gives CDR1 MNHNY, CDR2 SVGAGI (reference sequence). The CDR3 region is CASSYEVAGLSNEQFF. The CDR3 nucleotides read TGTGCCAGCAGTTACGAGGTGGCAGGGTTAAGCAATGAGCAGTTCTTC.

V and J are TRBV27 and TRBJ1-2; 8 nucleotides agree with TRBD1. Germline CDR1 is MNHEY and CDR2 is SMNVEV (reference sequence). The CDR3 length is 13 residues. Trimming removed 6 bases from V and 7 bases from J; junction bases left unmatched: 7. CDR3 coding DNA: TGTGCCAGCAGGGCTACAGGGGGTATTGGCTACACCTTC. It yields the protein CASRATGGIGYTF.

This clone was observed a single time. This sequence joins TRBV7-8 and TRBJ1-2, with TRBD1 identical over 7 bases. CDR3 length equals 14 residues. The V gene end was trimmed by 5 bases and the J gene end by 7 bases; junction bases not matched to a gene: 10. CDR1 and CDR2 from the germline V gene are SGHVS and FQNEAQ. The CDR3 reads CASSEPIGGAGYTF. The CDR3 nucleotides are TGTGCCAGCAGCGAGCCGATAGGGGGCGCTGGCTACACCTTC.

This clone occurred once. V and J are TRBV4-1 and TRBJ1-1; D not resolved. Trimming took off 5 bases at V and 0 bases at J, with 13 bases between the two ends. Germline loops: CDR1 MGHRA, CDR2 YSYEKL. The CDR3 contains 15 residues. In nucleotides, the CDR3 is TGCGCCAGCAGCAGATTTCAGGCCTTGAACACTGAAGCTTTCTTT. Its protein is CASSRFQALNTEAFF.

This chain joins TRBV28 and TRBJ2-7; TRBD2 agrees at 7 bases. Unmatched junction bases numbered 8, after V lost 5 bases and J lost 1 base. This CDR3 region has 15 residues. Germline V gives CDR1 MDHEN, CDR2 SYDVKM. CDR3 in amino acids: CASSELGGWSYEQYF. The CDR3, as DNA: TGTGCCAGCAGTGAACTGGGGGGGTGGTCCTACGAGCAGTACTTC.

The rearrangement links TRBV7-7 to TRBJ2-5; TRBD2 might be the D (6 bases). This CDR3 is built from 13 residues. Germline-derived CDR1 and CDR2 are SSHAT and FNYEAQ (reference sequence). The CDR3 coding sequence is TGTGCTAGCGGTCCGGACTCTCAAGAGACCCAGTACTTC. Encoded protein: CASGPDSQETQYF.

This chain joins TRBV5-4 and TRBJ2-5; D might be TRBD1 (5 bases). CDR3 length: 14 amino acids. CDR1 is SGHNT and CDR2 is YYREEE in the germline V gene (reference sequence). V lost 4 bases and J 5 bases, leaving 15 bases between the germline ends. CDR3 residues: CASSPPDRSETQYF. CDR3 coding DNA: TGTGCCAGCAGCCCCCCCGACAGATCGGAGACCCAGTACTTC. The full variable domain, in which reference TRBV5-4 and TRBJ2-5 provide the parts outside the CDR3, is ETGVTQSPTHLIKTRGQQVTLRCSSQSGHNTVSWYQQALGQGPQFIFQYYREEENGRGNFPPRFSGLQFPNYSSELNVNALELDDSALYLCASSPPDRSETQYFGPGTRLLVL.

The V and J genes are TRBV2 and TRBJ1-5; 7 positions agree with TRBD1. Germline V CDR1 and CDR2: SNHLY, FYNNEI. This CDR3 is 13 amino acids long. The V and J ends lost 6 bases and 1 base, in that order; junction bases with no gene match: 0. The CDR3 is CASRGQSNQPQHF. The DNA of the CDR3 is TGTGCCAGCAGGGGACAGAGCAATCAGCCCCAGCATTTT. The variable domain in full, completed from reference TRBV2 and TRBJ1-5, reads EPEVTQTPSHQVTQMGQEVILRCVPISNHLYFYWYRQILGQKVEFLVSFYNNEISEKSEIFDDQFSVERPDGSNFTLKIRSTKLEDSAMYFCASRGQSNQPQHFGDGTRLSIL.

V and J are TRBV30 and TRBJ1-1; 7 bases line up with TRBD1. This CDR3 is 13 amino acids long. Germline lookup yields CDR1 GTSNPN and CDR2 SVGIG (reference sequence). The ends lost 3 bases at V and 5 bases at J; junction bases unmatched: 6. The CDR3 DNA is TGTGCCTGGAGGAGGGGGCTGAGGACTGAAGCTTTCTTT. The encoded protein is CAWRRGLRTEAFF.

The chain links TRBV9 to TRBJ2-5, with 14 positions matching TRBD2. CDR1 is SGDLS, CDR2 YYNGEE, per germline. CDR3 length equals 16 residues. V trimming: 4 bases; J trimming: 7 bases; junction bases outside the gene matches: 9. The CDR3: CASSFGTSGRSGTQYF. CDR3 in DNA: TGTGCCAGCAGCTTCGGGACTAGCGGGAGATCGGGGACCCAGTACTTC.

CDR3 residues: CASRAGVGNTIYF. As DNA, the CDR3 is TGTGCCAGCAGAGCAGGGGTGGGAAACACCATATATTTT. The chain is built from TRBV7-8 and TRBJ1-3; D might be TRBD1 (6 bases). Per germline, CDR1 SGHVS and CDR2 FQNEAQ. The CDR3 sequence is 13 residues long. V was trimmed by 6 bases and J by 4 bases, leaving 10 bases between them.